The clone carrying this TCR beta chain has just a few counts. TCRB transcripts that were expressed got sequenced, as all of the isolated RNA had been reverse transcribed. Measured with immunoSEQ multiplex PCR; TCRdb has only the in-frame clones, and not every one. The sample lists 400,000 to 450,000 clones; approximately 15% were seen once. The sample is drawn from a study of beta chain features in type 1 diabetes. V was cut by 2 bases and J by 1 base, with 11 bases left in between. This CDR3 spans 14 amino acids. In germline, CDR1 is GTSNPN, CDR2 SVGIG (reference sequence). V gene TRBV30 combines with J gene TRBJ1-1; D remains ambiguous. Sequenced: naive CD4+ T cells from blood. This TCR was sampled from a man aged 30 to 45 in good health. CDR3: CAWSPLSGNTEAFF. The DNA for the CDR3 is TGTGCCTGGAGTCCGTTGTCAGGGAACACTGAAGCTTTCTTT.